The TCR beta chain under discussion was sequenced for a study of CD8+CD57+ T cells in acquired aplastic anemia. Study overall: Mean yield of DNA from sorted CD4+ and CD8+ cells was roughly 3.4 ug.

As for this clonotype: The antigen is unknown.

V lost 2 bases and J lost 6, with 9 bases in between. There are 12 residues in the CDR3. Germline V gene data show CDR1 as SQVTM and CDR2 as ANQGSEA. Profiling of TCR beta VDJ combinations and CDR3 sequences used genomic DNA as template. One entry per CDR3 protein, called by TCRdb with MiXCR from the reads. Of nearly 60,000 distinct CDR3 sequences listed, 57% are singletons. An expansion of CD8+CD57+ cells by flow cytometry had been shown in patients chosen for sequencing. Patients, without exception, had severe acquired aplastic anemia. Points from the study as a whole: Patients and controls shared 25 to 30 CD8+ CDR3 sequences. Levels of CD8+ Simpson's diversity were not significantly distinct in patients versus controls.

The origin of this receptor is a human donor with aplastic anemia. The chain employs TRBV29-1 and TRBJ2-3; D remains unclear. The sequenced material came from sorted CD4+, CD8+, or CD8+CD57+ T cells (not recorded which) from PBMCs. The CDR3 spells CSVEFSRDTQYF. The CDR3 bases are TGCAGCGTTGAATTCTCTCGGGATACGCAGTATTTT.